The rows below give T cell receptor beta chains drawn from one sample of a study of regulatory T cells in long-lasting Graves disease. A single record per CDR3 protein comes from TCRdb applying MiXCR to the multiplex PCR reads. The table records fewer than 550,000 distinct CDR3 sequences, around a fifth of them present only once. The sample was peripheral blood mononuclear cells (PBMCs), taken when the disease was refractory, from a patient treated with antithyroid drugs. These receptors all stem from a female donor with Graves disease. Each CDR3 is given with its conserved first and last residue. The D gene is left open where the match is weak. Not all rows give a size; the values are once, few, many and, for expanded clones, a class.

D	V	size	J	DNA	CDR3
NA	TRBV20-1	many	TRBJ1-1	TGCAGTGCTAGAGGGACCCGAGTGGGAACGGCGAACACTGAAGCTTTCTTT	CSARGTRVGTANTEAFF
TRBD2	TRBV6-1	few	TRBJ2-7	TGTGCCAGCAGTGGATCGGGACTAGCGGGAGTCGCGCGGTACGAGCAGTACTTC	CASSGSGLAGVARYEQYF
NA	TRBV25-1	few	TRBJ1-2	TGTGCCAGCAGTGTTACAGGGACCTATGGCTACACCTTC	CASSVTGTYGYTF
TRBD1	TRBV30	few	TRBJ1-2	TGTGCCTGGAGTAAACAGGGGATCCGTGGCTACACCTTC	CAWSKQGIRGYTF
TRBD1	TRBV6-1	NA	TRBJ1-1	TGTGCCAGCAGCTACAGGGGTTGGAACACTGAAGCTTTCTTT	CASSYRGWNTEAFF
NA	TRBV6-1	many	TRBJ1-6	TGTGCCAGCACCCCCGGACAGAACTATAATTCACCCCTCCACTTT	CASTPGQNYNSPLHF
TRBD1	TRBV12-3/TRBV12-4	few	TRBJ2-6	TGTGCCACCGACTTACCGGGACAGGGGTGGGGGGCCAACGTCCTGACTTTC	CATDLPGQGWGANVLTF
NA	TRBV6-1	many	TRBJ1-5	TGTGCCAGCAGTGCTCCGGGACCCCCGGGTGGAGCCCAGCATTTT	CASSAPGPPGGAQHF
NA	TRBV20-1	many	TRBJ1-4	TGCAGTGCTAGGGCACCTGCAACTAATGAAAAACTGTTTTTT	CSARAPATNEKLFF
NA	TRBV2	once	TRBJ1-3	TGTGCCAGCAGCGACCAGGCAGGGGCTGGAGACACCATATATTTT	CASSDQAGAGDTIYF
NA	TRBV7-9	many	TRBJ1-6	TGTGCCAGCAGCTTAGAGGAGGGACTGCGACGTAATTCACCCCTCCACTTT	CASSLEEGLRRNSPLHF
NA	TRBV2	many	TRBJ2-6	TGTGCCAGCAGTGAATCGACAGTAGGTACTCTTGGGGCCAACGTCCTGACTTTC	CASSESTVGTLGANVLTF
NA	TRBV19	NA	TRBJ1-2	TGTGCCAGTAGTCTGGAAGGGGGAAATAACTATGGCTACACCTTC	CASSLEGGNNYGYTF
NA	TRBV7-9	NA	TRBJ2-1	TGTGCCAGCAGTCTCCATTCTACACGGCCAGAGCAGTTCTTC	CASSLHSTRPEQFF
TRBD2	TRBV28	many	TRBJ2-7	TGTGCCAGCAGTCATAGCGGGAACCCTTACGAGCAGTACTTC	CASSHSGNPYEQYF
NA	TRBV12-3/TRBV12-4	NA	TRBJ1-1	TGTGCCAGCAGCTTGGACAGTCTGAGCACTGAAGCTTTCTTT	CASSLDSLSTEAFF
NA	TRBV4-1	few	TRBJ1-2	TGCGCCAGCAGCCAAGCCCTTGCCCAGCTGAACTATGGCTACACCTTC	CASSQALAQLNYGYTF
TRBD1	TRBV20-1	many	TRBJ1-6	TGCAGTGCCCACAGGGGGACGGATTCACCCCTCCACTTT	CSAHRGTDSPLHF